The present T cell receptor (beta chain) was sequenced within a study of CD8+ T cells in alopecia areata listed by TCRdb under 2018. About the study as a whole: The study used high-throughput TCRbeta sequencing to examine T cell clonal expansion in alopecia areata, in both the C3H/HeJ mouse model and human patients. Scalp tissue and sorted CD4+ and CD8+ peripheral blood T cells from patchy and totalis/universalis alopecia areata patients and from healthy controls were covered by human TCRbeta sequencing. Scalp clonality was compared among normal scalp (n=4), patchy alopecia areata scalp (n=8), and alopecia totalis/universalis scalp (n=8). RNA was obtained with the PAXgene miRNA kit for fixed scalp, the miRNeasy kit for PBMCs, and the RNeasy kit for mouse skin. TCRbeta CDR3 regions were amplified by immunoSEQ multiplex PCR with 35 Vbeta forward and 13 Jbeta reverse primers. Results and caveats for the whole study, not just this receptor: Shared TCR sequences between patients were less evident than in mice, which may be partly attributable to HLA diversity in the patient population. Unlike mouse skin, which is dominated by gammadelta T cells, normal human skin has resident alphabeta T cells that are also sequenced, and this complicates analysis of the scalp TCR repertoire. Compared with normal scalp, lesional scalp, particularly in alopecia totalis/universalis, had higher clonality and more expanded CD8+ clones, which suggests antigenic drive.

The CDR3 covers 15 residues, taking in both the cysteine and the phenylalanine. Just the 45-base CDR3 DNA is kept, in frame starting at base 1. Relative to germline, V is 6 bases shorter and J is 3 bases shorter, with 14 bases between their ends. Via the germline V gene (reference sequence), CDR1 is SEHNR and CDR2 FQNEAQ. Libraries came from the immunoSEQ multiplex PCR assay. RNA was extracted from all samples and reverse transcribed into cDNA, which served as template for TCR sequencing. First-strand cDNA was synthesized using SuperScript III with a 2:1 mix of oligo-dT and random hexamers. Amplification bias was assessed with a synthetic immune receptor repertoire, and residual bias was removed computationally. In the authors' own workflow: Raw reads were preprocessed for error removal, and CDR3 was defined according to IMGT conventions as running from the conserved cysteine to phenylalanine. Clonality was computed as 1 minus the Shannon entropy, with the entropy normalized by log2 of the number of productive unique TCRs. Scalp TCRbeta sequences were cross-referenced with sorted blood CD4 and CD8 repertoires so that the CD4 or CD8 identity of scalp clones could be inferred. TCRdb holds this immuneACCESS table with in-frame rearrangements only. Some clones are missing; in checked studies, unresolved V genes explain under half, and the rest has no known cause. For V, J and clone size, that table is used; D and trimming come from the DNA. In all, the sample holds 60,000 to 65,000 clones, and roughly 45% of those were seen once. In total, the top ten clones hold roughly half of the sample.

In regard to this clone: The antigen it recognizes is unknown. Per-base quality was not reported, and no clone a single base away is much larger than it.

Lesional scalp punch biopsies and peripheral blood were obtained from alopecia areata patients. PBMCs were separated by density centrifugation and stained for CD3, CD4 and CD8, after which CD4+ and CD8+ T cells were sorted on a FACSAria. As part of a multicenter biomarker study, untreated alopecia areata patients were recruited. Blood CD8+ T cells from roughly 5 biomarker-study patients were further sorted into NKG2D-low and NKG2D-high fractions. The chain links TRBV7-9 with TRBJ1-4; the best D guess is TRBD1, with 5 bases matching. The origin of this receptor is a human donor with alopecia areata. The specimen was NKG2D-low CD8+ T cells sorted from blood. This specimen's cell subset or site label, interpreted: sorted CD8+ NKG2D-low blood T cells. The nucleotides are TGTGCCAGCAGAGGGGCCGGGCGAGCTAATGAAAAACTGTTTTTT. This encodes CASRGAGRANEKLFF.